The clone carrying this T cell receptor (beta chain) was seen just once. This specimen belongs to a study of T cell responses to AZD1222 COVID-19 vaccine. Measured with immunoSEQ multiplex PCR; TCRdb has only the in-frame clones, and not every one. The top ten clones hold 5.1% of a sample with 120,000 to 150,000 clones, approximately 94% of them seen once. This receptor was identified in an adult in good health. The sample was peripheral blood, taken on day 0 of AZD1222 vaccination.

The CDR3 loop is CASSRPGSGANVLTF. CDR3 in DNA: TGTGCCAGCAGTCGCCCAGGGTCCGGGGCCAACGTCCTGACTTTC. The chain combines TRBV6-5 with TRBJ2-6; D possibly corresponds to TRBD1 (5 bases). Germline CDR1 and CDR2: MNHEY and SVGAGI. The V and J ends lost 5 bases and 4 bases respectively, with 12 bases between them. The CDR3 extends over 15 amino acids.